The 23 T cell receptor beta chains below were found in one sample sequenced in a study of a mutant IDH1 vaccine in newly diagnosed glioma. Generated by immunoSEQ multiplex PCR, the TCRdb table keeps only in-frame clones and is missing some. The profile shows 30,000 to 35,000 clones, 87% of them singletons. Regarding time point: week 47, end of study. Every vaccination contained 300 ug of the mutant IDH1 20-mer peptide and was paired with topical imiquimod. Antigens of these TCRs are unknown. The sequencing used PBMCs, collected from a glioma patient whose treatment included an IDH1 peptide vaccine. Receptors were obtained from a woman younger than 45 with glioma.

This chain links TRBV4-1 with TRBJ1-4; TRBD1 matches 10 bases. V shed 4 bases, J shed 7 bases, and the junction held 6 bases outside the gene matches. CDR1 is MGHRA and CDR2 is YSYEKL in the germline V gene. The CDR3 sequence is 15 residues long. CDR3 region: CASSLGQGVGEKLFF. CDR3 DNA: TGCGCCAGCAGCCTCGGACAGGGGGTTGGTGAAAAACTGTTTTTT.

The chain carries TRBV7-8 and TRBJ1-5; 10 bases fit TRBD1. In germline, CDR1 is SGHVS, CDR2 FQNEAQ. This CDR3 spans 15 amino acids. Trimming took 1 base from V and 6 from J; bases not matched to a gene: 3. The CDR3 here is CASSLEGTGVQPQHF. The DNA for the CDR3 is TGTGCCAGCAGCTTAGAGGGGACAGGGGTTCAGCCCCAGCATTTT. Full variable domain (rest looked up from reference TRBV7-8 and TRBJ1-5): GAGVSQSPRYKVAKRGQDVALRCDPISGHVSLFWYQQALGQGPEFLTYFQNEAQLDKSGLPSDRFFAERPEGSVSTLKIQRTQQEDSAVYLCASSLEGTGVQPQHFGDGTRLSIL.

Concerning this clone: At one end the junction does not follow the germline gene, possibly because of a read error. CDR3: CASSPGGGHGELFF. CDR3 in DNA: TGTGCTAGCAGCCCAGGAGGGGGGCACGGGGAGCTGTTTTTT. This chain joins TRBV7-7 and TRBJ2-2; possibly TRBD1 or TRBD2 for D (6 bases each). CDR3 size: 14 residues. Germline CDR1 and CDR2: SSHAT and FNYEAQ (reference sequence).

The count of this clone is one. This chain uses TRBV5-6 with TRBJ2-7; D possibly uses TRBD1 or TRBD2 (5 bases each). V was clipped by 3 bases and J by 4 bases, with 8 bases between them. The CDR3 sequence is 12 residues long. The V gene's germline CDR1 is SGHDT and CDR2 YYEEEE. CDR3 bases: TGTGCCAGCAGCTGGGGACCGTACGAGCAGTACTTC. Translating it yields CASSWGPYEQYF.

This clone was counted a few times. The chain recombines TRBV19 with TRBJ1-3; D unclear. Trimming took 5 bases from V and 0 from J, leaving 14 bases between them. Germline assignment: CDR1 LNHDA and CDR2 SQIVND (reference sequence). The CDR3 contains 16 residues. The CDR3 DNA reads as TGTGCCAGTAGTCAGTACCAGCGGGACTCTGGAAACACCATATATTTT. Protein: CASSQYQRDSGNTIYF.

V and J are TRBV29-1 and TRBJ1-1, with D unclear. The CDR3 has 14 amino acids. With 3 bases removed from V and 1 base from J, the gap between germline ends came to 12 bases. Germline-derived CDR1 and CDR2 are SQVTM and ANQGSEA. The CDR3 bases are TGCAGCGTTGAGTCGCGGGCCAGGAACACTGAAGCTTTCTTT. Its translation is CSVESRARNTEAFF.

This CDR3 reads CASSQGTLYEQYF. CDR3 nucleotide sequence: TGTGCCAGCAGCCAGGGGACCCTCTACGAGCAGTACTTC. The V and J genes are TRBV14 and TRBJ2-7, with D possibly being TRBD1 or TRBD2 (5 bases each). Germline loops: CDR1 SGHDN, CDR2 FVKESK. Trimming left V 3 bases short and J 3 bases short, with 9 bases between. The CDR3 spans 13 residues.

The rearrangement links TRBV5-1 to TRBJ1-3; the match to TRBD1 covers 9 bases. Germline V lookup: CDR1 SGHRS, CDR2 YFSETQ. The trim removed 9 bases at V and 0 bases at J, leaving 13 bases unmatched. This CDR3 is built from 17 residues. The CDR3 protein is CATQRTGGTFSGNTIYF. CDR3 in DNA: TGCGCCACCCAAAGAACAGGGGGCACTTTCTCTGGAAACACCATATATTTT.

This chain links TRBV5-1 with TRBJ1-1, with TRBD1 identical over 7 bases. This CDR3 is built from 11 residues. The V segment lost 5 bases and the J segment 8 bases; nucleotides outside the gene matches: 3. Per germline, CDR1 SGHRS and CDR2 YFSETQ. The CDR3 DNA follows: TGCGCCAGCAGGGGGGACAGCGAAGCTTTCTTT. Translated, it gives CASRGDSEAFF. Full variable domain (outside the CDR3, taken from reference TRBV5-1 and TRBJ1-1): KAGVTQTPRYLIKTRGQQVTLSCSPISGHRSVSWYQQTPGQGLQFLFEYFSETQRNKGNFPGRFSGRQFSNSRSEMNVSTLELGDSALYLCASRGDSEAFFGQGTRLTVV.

The table lists this clone with a count of one. V gene TRBV9 combines with J gene TRBJ2-7; D tentatively fits TRBD1 or TRBD2 (7 bases each). V was trimmed by 4 bases and J by 3 bases, leaving 20 bases between them. This CDR3 region has 16 residues. The germline V gene has CDR1 SGDLS and CDR2 YYNGEE. The CDR3 DNA follows: TGTGCCAGCAGCCCCCAGGGGGGGCCATCCGGCTACGAGCAGTACTTC. Its protein is CASSPQGGPSGYEQYF.

This clone has a single count. The CDR3 region is CASSVAVAYTEAFF. CDR3 in DNA: TGTGCCAGCAGCGTAGCGGTAGCCTACACTGAAGCTTTCTTT. V gene TRBV9 combines with J gene TRBJ1-1, with D unresolved. The V gene's germline CDR1 is SGDLS and CDR2 YYNGEE. Deletions cut 0 bases from V and 3 bases from J, with 9 bases between. This CDR3 region has 14 residues.

The V and J genes are TRBV19 and TRBJ1-2; the D gene is possibly TRBD1 (6 bases). Germline V gene data show CDR1 as LNHDA and CDR2 as SQIVND (reference sequence). There are 14 residues in the CDR3. The V end was cut by 6 bases, the J end by 8 bases, with 19 bases between. CDR3 DNA sequence: TGTGCCAGTAGAACTGGAGGGTCGGGGGGCGGCTACACCTTC. Amino acid sequence: CASRTGGSGGGYTF.

This clone is medium-sized within its sample. The genes are TRBV25-1 and TRBJ1-1; possible D gene TRBD1, 5 bases. V lost 10 bases to trimming and J lost 5 bases, with 11 bases between them. CDR3 length: 11 residues. In germline, CDR1 is MGHDK, CDR2 SYGVNS. The DNA for the CDR3 is TGTGCCATCGGGGCGGGGACTGAAGCTTTCTTT. Protein sequence: CAIGAGTEAFF.

J is TRBJ2-2 and V is TRBV5-1; a weak D match, TRBD1 (5 bases). V shed 0 bases and J shed 3 bases, with 9 bases lying between them. CDR1 is SGHRS, CDR2 YFSETQ, per germline. The CDR3 length is 15 residues. CDR3 residues: CASSLGGTDTGELFF. The CDR3 DNA reads as TGCGCCAGCAGCTTGGGGGGCACCGACACCGGGGAGCTGTTTTTT.

This chain uses TRBV7-9 with TRBJ1-2; the D is unclear. CDR3 size: 13 residues. Looked up from germline, CDR1 is SEHNR and CDR2 is FQNEAQ (reference sequence). V lost 4 bases, J lost 2 bases, and 8 bases lay in between. CDR3 loop: CASSWGSNYGYTF. The CDR3, as DNA: TGTGCCAGCAGCTGGGGTTCAAACTATGGCTACACCTTC.

The chain uses TRBV11-2 and TRBJ1-1; 10 bases agree with TRBD1. The CDR3 length is 13 residues. Trimming took 6 bases from V and 8 from J; bases not matched to a gene: 6. Per germline, CDR1 SGHAT and CDR2 FQNNGV. CDR3 nucleotides: TGTGCCAGCAGTGAGACAGGGGGCGGGGAAGCTTTCTTT. This encodes CASSETGGGEAFF.

The V gene is TRBV5-1, the J gene TRBJ2-7; D might be TRBD1 (6 bases). Germline V CDR1 and CDR2: SGHRS, YFSETQ. This CDR3 comprises 16 residues. Trimming cost V 0 bases and J 3 bases, with 16 bases left between them. CDR3 in DNA: TGCGCCAGCAGCTTGGGGGGCAGGGGTGCGTACTACGAGCAGTACTTC. Its translation: CASSLGGRGAYYEQYF.

This clone has just one count. The chain employs TRBV25-1 and TRBJ2-3, with TRBD1 identical over 7 bases. The germline V gene encodes CDR1 MGHDK and CDR2 SYGVNS. There are 16 residues in the CDR3. V gave up 4 bases and J gave up 1 base; unmatched junction bases: 8. CDR3 residues: CASSGDSPRGTDTQYF. DNA for the CDR3: TGTGCCAGCAGTGGGGACAGTCCGCGGGGCACAGATACGCAGTATTTT. The full variable domain, rest sourced from reference TRBV25-1 and TRBJ2-3, is EADIYQTPRYLVIGTGKKITLECSQTMGHDKMYWYQQDPGMELHLIHYSYGVNSTEKGDLSSESTVSRIRTEHFPLTLESARPSHTSQYLCASSGDSPRGTDTQYFGPGTRLTVL.

The J gene is TRBJ2-2, the V gene TRBV4-3, with 7 nucleotides matching TRBD2. From germline, CDR1 is LGHNA and CDR2 YSLEER. The CDR3 is made up of 15 amino acids. Unmatched junction bases numbered 4, after V lost 2 bases and J lost 4 bases. CDR3 in DNA: TGCGCCAGCAGCCAAAGACTAGCTATCACCGGGGAGCTGTTTTTT. It codes for CASSQRLAITGELFF.

The gene calls are TRBV14 and TRBJ1-1; D gene unclear. The germline V gene encodes CDR1 SGHDN and CDR2 FVKESK. The CDR3 runs 13 residues. V was trimmed by 3 bases and J by 2 bases, leaving 7 bases between them. CDR3 in amino acids: CASSHSLNTEAFF. DNA of the CDR3: TGTGCCAGCAGCCACTCTCTTAACACTGAAGCTTTCTTT.

The chain is built from TRBV6-5 and TRBJ1-2; D gene unclear. CDR3 size: 13 residues. Trimming stripped 2 bases from V and 2 bases from J, with 6 bases between. Germline CDR1 is MNHEY and CDR2 is SVGAGI. The CDR3 nucleotides read TGTGCCAGCAGTTACCGGGTGAACTATGGCTACACCTTC. Amino acid sequence: CASSYRVNYGYTF.

The V gene is TRBV30, the J gene TRBJ1-5, with a tentative D call TRBD1 (5 bases). The V and J ends lost 4 bases and 8 bases respectively, with 18 bases between them. The CDR3 runs 14 residues. Germline CDR1 and CDR2: GTSNPN and SVGIG (reference sequence). The CDR3 is CAWKFGRGREPQHF. The DNA for the CDR3 is TGTGCCTGGAAATTTGGTAGGGGCCGGGAGCCCCAGCATTTT.

Points on this clone: Because the CDR3's place on the DNA is in doubt, the DNA is left out and the CDR3 is given as listed by TCRdb. The rearrangement uses TRBV5-5 and TRBJ1-6. CDR1 is SGHKS, CDR2 YYEKEE, per germline (reference sequence). With termini counted, the CDR3 has 13 amino acids. The CDR3 is CASSWGVGSPFHF.